This T cell receptor (beta chain) was documented in a study of ipilimumab plus nivolumab after autologous stem cell transplantation. The overall study: Patients received a median of roughly five ipilimumab and roughly 8 nivolumab doses.

General observations from the study: Authors suggest TCR repertoire, Treg phenotype and gut microbiota support further study.

Patients got 3 mg/kg IV nivolumab weeks 1, 4, 7, 10, then biweekly through week 26. Concerning this clone itself: Its antigen remains unknown.

CDR1 is SQVTM, CDR2 ANQGSEA, per germline. Trimming removed 8 bases from V and 1 base from J, with 14 bases in between. The CDR3 spans 13 residues. TCRdb keeps only in-frame clones here, not all; method: immunoSEQ multiplex PCR. The sample contains 9,100 or so clones, over 60% of which appear only once. The chain couples TRBV29-1 to TRBJ1-1; D not certain. Sequenced here: PBMCs, sampled in a trial of ipilimumab plus nivolumab as post-transplant consolidation. The sequence was obtained from a female donor with multiple myeloma. The CDR3 nucleotides are TGCAGCTCGGGGAACGGAGCGAACACTGAAGCTTTCTTT. Translated: CSSGNGANTEAFF.